This paragraph covers one T cell receptor beta chain sequence. The antigen remains unidentified. These data belong to a study of metastatic and nonmetastatic thyroid tumors. Background on the study: Repertoire data that came from the blood and tumor or nodule tissue of malignant and benign thyroid patients were compared. Notes on the study in general: Versus benign nodules, malignant thyroid tumors reportedly had significantly higher TCR beta diversity, in blood and tumor.

All patients reached thyroid surgery having received no treatment beforehand. CDR3 length: 17 residues. V was shortened by 2 bases and J by 2 bases, with 22 bases between the two germline ends. Looked up from germline, CDR1 is DFQATT and CDR2 is SNEGSKA (reference sequence). Per the study methods: Across clinicopathological groups, CDR3 differences served as the basis for building a distant-metastasis classifier for papillary thyroid cancer. TCRdb re-clonotyped the PCR reads via MiXCR. TCRdb assigned the V and J calls; the authors' analysis was not used. The table shows more than 14,000 clones, with more than 20% occurring only once.

This chain links TRBV20-1 with TRBJ2-7; D is undetermined. What was sequenced was tumor tissue. The receptor was derived from a female donor with papillary thyroid cancer or a benign thyroid nodule (not recorded which). Some clones in this sample may be carry-over from other donors' samples. CDR3 loop: CSARSLSRKGETYEQYF. The DNA for the CDR3 is TGCAGTGCTAGATCCCTCTCACGGAAGGGTGAGACCTACGAGCAGTACTTC.